The 10 T cell receptor beta chains below all came from one sample that was sequenced in a study of T cell repertoires in cytomegalovirus infection. Each CDR3 protein is one row after TCRdb ran MiXCR on the reads. Of under 350,000 distinct CDR3 sequences listed, 20% to 25% are singletons. These receptors have no identified antigens. Sequenced material: cultured PBMCs, taken from culture after CMV antigen stimulation. These receptors all stem from a human donor in good health (CMV status not recorded). Some clones in this sample may be carry-over from other donors' samples.

This clonotype was counted at least ten times. J is TRBJ1-5 and V is TRBV6-1; TRBD1 agrees at 10 bases. The germline V gene has CDR1 MNHNS and CDR2 SASEGT. V was clipped by 6 bases and J by 2 bases; unmatched bases: 10. The CDR3 covers 17 residues. The chain's CDR3 is CASSLTGGIRGNQPQHF. The CDR3 nucleotides read TGTGCCAGCAGCCTGACAGGGGGCATCCGAGGCAATCAGCCCCAGCATTTT.

This clonotype came up a few times. The V and J genes are TRBV7-9 and TRBJ2-7, with D unresolved. This CDR3 has 15 amino acids. The germline V gene encodes CDR1 SEHNR and CDR2 FQNEAQ (reference sequence). Between the trimmed V and J ends, which lost 1 base and 0 bases, there was a span of 10 bases. The CDR3 coding sequence is TGTGCCAGCAGCTTAGTTGTGCCAAGCTCCTACGAGCAGTACTTC. Protein product: CASSLVVPSSYEQYF.

This clonotype was seen a few times. The chain is built from TRBV19 and TRBJ2-2, with D perhaps matching TRBD1 (6 bases). CDR3 size: 14 residues. Germline V gives CDR1 LNHDA, CDR2 SQIVND (reference sequence). Deletions cut 4 bases from V and 4 bases from J, with 10 bases between. This chain's CDR3 is CASSSRGGTGELFF. The CDR3, as DNA: TGTGCCAGTAGTAGCAGGGGTGGCACCGGGGAGCTGTTTTTT.

This clonotype has a count of ten or more. This chain joins TRBV7-8 and TRBJ2-7; 12 bases are shared with TRBD1. The V gene's germline CDR1 is SGHVS and CDR2 FQNEAQ. V lost 2 bases and J lost 11; bases outside the gene matches: 7. The CDR3 has 14 residues. The CDR3 bases are TGTGCCAGCAGCTTACTACCGGGACAGGGGGCGGAGTACTTC. It yields the protein CASSLLPGQGAEYF.

This clonotype was recorded many times. The V gene is TRBV7-2, the J gene TRBJ2-7; D could derive from TRBD1 or TRBD2 (5 bases each). Looked up from germline, CDR1 is SGHTA and CDR2 is FQGNSA. V lost 0 bases and J 4 bases, leaving 22 bases between the germline ends. The CDR3 is made up of 18 amino acids. CDR3 region: CASSLAADPGGGLYEQYF. For the CDR3, the DNA is TGTGCCAGCAGCTTAGCCGCAGATCCGGGTGGGGGATTGTACGAGCAGTACTTC.

Only a few counts were recorded for this clonotype. This chain uses TRBV7-8 with TRBJ1-5; no definite D call. This CDR3 spans 13 amino acids. CDR1 is SGHVS, CDR2 FQNEAQ, per germline. The V end lost 6 bases, the J end lost 1 base, and 7 bases lay between the germline ends. The CDR3 region has the DNA TGTGCCAGCAGGCTAGGGAGCAATCAGCCCCAGCATTTT. Its translation is CASRLGSNQPQHF.

This clonotype was counted many times. The CDR3 loop is CASSFSWYEQFF. CDR3 DNA: TGTGCCAGCAGCTTTAGTTGGTATGAGCAGTTCTTC. The V call is TRBV7-2, the J call TRBJ2-1; D call uncertain. Trimming took off 3 bases at V and 8 bases at J, with 8 bases between the two ends. From germline, CDR1 is SGHTA and CDR2 FQGNSA. The CDR3 runs to 12 residues.

This chain joins TRBV5-6 and TRBJ2-7; possible D gene TRBD2, 6 bases. Germline V gene sequence: CDR1 SGHDT, CDR2 YYEEEE. CDR3 size: 17 residues. Trimming took 4 bases from V and 4 from J, leaving 24 bases between them. The CDR3 here is CASSRIRPAGIRYEQYV. The CDR3 DNA reads TGTGCCAGCAGCCGTATTCGGCCCGCGGGAATACGTTACGAGCAGTACGTC.

This clonotype was seen repeatedly, ten times or more. V is TRBV7-2 and J is TRBJ2-1; tentatively, D is TRBD1 (7 bases). Germline loops: CDR1 SGHTA, CDR2 FQGNSA. The CDR3 length is 16 residues. V was shortened by 0 bases and J by 0 bases, with 9 bases between the two germline ends. CDR3 sequence (DNA): TGTGCCAGCAGCTTAGCGCGGGACAGCTCCTACAATGAGCAGTTCTTC. Translated: CASSLARDSSYNEQFF.

The chain combines TRBV7-2 with TRBJ2-5; the D gene is possibly TRBD2 (6 bases). This CDR3 is built from 14 residues. The V gene's germline CDR1 is SGHTA and CDR2 FQGNSA. Trimming left V 2 bases short and J 9 bases short, with 16 bases between. The CDR3 sequence is CASSLWPDPGAQYF. CDR3 sequence (DNA): TGTGCCAGCAGCTTATGGCCCGACCCGGGGGCCCAGTACTTC.